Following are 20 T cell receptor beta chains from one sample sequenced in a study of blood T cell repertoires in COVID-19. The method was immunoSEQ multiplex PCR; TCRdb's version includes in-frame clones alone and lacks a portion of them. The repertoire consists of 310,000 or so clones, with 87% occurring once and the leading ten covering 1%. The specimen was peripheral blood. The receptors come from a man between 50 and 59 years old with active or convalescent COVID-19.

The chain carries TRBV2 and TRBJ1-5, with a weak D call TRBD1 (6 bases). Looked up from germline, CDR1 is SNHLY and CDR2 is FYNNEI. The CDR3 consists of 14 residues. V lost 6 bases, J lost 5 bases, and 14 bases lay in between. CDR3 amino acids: CASRGEQGYQPQHF. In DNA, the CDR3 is TGTGCCAGCAGGGGGGAACAGGGCTATCAGCCCCAGCATTTT.

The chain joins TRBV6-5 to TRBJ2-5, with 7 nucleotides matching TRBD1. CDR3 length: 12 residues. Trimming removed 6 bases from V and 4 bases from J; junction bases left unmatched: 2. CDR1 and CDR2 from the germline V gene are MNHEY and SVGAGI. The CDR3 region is CASRHRGETQYF. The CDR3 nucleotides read TGTGCCAGCAGACACAGGGGAGAGACCCAGTACTTC.

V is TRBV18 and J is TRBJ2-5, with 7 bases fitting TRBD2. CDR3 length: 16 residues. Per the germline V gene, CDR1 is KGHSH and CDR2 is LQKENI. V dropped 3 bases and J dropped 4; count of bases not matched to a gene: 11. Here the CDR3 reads CASSPRHGRRAETQYF. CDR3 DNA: TGTGCCAGCTCACCTCGCCACGGGAGGCGGGCAGAGACCCAGTACTTC.

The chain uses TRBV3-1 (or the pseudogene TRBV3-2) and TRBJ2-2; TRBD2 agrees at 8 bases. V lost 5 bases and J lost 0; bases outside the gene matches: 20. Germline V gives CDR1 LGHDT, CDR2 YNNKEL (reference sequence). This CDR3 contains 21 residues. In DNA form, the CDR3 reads TGTGCCAGCAGCTCCCCTCCGGGAGGGGGTAACCGAATTGCGAACACCGGGGAGCTGTTTTTT. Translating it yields CASSSPPGGGNRIANTGELFF.

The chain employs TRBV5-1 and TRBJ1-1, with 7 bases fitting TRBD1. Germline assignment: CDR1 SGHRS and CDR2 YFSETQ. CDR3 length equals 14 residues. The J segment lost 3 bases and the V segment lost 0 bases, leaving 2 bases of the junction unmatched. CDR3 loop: CASSLVGTDTEAFF. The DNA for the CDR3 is TGCGCCAGCAGCTTGGTCGGGACAGACACTGAAGCTTTCTTT. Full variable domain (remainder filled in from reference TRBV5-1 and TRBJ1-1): KAGVTQTPRYLIKTRGQQVTLSCSPISGHRSVSWYQQTPGQGLQFLFEYFSETQRNKGNFPGRFSGRQFSNSRSEMNVSTLELGDSALYLCASSLVGTDTEAFFGQGTRLTVV.

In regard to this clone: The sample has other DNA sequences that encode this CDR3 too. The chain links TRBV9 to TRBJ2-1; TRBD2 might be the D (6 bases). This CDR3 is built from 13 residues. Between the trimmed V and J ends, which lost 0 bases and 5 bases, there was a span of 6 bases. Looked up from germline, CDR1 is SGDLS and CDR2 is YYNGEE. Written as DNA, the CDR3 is TGTGCCAGCAGCGTAGGCGGGAACAATGAGCAGTTCTTC. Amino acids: CASSVGGNNEQFF.

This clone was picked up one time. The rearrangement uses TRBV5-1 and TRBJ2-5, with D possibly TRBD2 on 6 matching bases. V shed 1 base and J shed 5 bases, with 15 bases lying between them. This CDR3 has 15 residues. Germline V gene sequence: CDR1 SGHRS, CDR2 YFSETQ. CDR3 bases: TGCGCCAGCAGCTTGTCGCCGGACTACTTTGAGACCCAGTACTTC. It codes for CASSLSPDYFETQYF.

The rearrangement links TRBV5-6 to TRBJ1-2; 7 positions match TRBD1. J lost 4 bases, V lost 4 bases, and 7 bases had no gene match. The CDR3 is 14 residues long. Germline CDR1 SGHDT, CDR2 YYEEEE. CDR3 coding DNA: TGTGCCAGCAGCCCTCCGGGACAGTCCTATGGCTACACCTTC. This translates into CASSPPGQSYGYTF.

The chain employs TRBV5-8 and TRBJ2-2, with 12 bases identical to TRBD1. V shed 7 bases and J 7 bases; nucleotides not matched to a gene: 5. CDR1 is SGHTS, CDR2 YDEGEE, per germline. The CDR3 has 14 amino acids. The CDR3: CASAGTGGVGELFF. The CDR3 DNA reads TGTGCCAGCGCCGGGACAGGGGGCGTCGGGGAGCTGTTTTTT.

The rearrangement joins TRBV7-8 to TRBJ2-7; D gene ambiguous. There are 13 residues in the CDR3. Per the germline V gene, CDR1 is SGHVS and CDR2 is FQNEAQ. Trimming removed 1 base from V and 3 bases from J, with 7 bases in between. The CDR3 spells CASSLEAVYEQYF. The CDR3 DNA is TGTGCCAGCAGCTTAGAAGCCGTCTACGAGCAGTACTTC. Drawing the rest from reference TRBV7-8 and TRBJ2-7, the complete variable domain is GAGVSQSPRYKVAKRGQDVALRCDPISGHVSLFWYQQALGQGPEFLTYFQNEAQLDKSGLPSDRFFAERPEGSVSTLKIQRTQQEDSAVYLCASSLEAVYEQYFGPGTRLTVT.

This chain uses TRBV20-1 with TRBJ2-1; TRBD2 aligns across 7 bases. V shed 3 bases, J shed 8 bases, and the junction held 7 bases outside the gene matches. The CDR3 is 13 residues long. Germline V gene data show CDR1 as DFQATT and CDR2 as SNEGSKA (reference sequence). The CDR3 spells CSASPAGIYEQFF. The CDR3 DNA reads TGCAGTGCTAGTCCAGCGGGGATCTATGAGCAGTTCTTC.

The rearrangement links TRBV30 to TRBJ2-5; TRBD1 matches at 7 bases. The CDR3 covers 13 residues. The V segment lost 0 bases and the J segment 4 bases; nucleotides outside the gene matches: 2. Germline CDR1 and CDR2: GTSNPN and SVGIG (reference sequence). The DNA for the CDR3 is TGTGCCTGGAGTGTACAGGGGATAGAGACCCAGTACTTC. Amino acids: CAWSVQGIETQYF.

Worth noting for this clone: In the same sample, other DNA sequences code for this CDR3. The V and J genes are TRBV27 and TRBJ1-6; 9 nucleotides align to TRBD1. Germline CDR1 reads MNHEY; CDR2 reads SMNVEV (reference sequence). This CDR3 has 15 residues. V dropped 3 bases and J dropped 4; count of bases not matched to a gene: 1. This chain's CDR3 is CASSLGTGYNSPLHF. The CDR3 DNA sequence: TGTGCCAGCAGTTTGGGGACAGGGTATAATTCACCCCTCCACTTT.

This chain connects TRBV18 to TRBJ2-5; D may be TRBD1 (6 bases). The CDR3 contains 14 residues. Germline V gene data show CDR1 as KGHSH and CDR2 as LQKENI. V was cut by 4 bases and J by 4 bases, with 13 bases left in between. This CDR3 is CASSLTQGGETQYF. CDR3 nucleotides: TGTGCCAGCTCACTAACACAGGGCGGAGAGACCCAGTACTTC.

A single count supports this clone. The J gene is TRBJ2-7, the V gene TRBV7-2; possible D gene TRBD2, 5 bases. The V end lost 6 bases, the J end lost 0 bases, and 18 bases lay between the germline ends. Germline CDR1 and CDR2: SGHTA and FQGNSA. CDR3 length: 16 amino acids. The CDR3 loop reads CASSPSGGSFSYEQYF. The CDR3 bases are TGTGCCAGCAGTCCCTCCGGAGGTAGTTTCTCCTACGAGCAGTACTTC.

The CDR3 DNA follows: TGTGCCAGCAGCGCCGGGACAGGGGGACCAGAGACCCAGTACTTC. Its translation: CASSAGTGGPETQYF. V and J are TRBV7-3 and TRBJ2-5, with 11 bases that match TRBD1. The V gene end was trimmed by 5 bases and the J gene end by 4 bases; junction bases not matched to a gene: 6. The CDR3 runs to 15 residues. Germline CDR1 SGHTA, CDR2 FQGTGA.

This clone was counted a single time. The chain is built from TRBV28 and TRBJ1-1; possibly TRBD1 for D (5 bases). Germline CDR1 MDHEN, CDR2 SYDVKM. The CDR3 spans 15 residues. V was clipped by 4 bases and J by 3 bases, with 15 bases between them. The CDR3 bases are TGTGCCAGCAGTTCCTTCAGGGTTTTGTACACTGAAGCTTTCTTT. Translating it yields CASSSFRVLYTEAFF.

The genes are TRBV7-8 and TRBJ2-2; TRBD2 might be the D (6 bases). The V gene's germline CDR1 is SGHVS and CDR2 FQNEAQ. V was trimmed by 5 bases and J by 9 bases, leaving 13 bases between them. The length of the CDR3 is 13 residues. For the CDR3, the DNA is TGTGCCAGCAGCCCCGGGAGAGGGTGGGAGCTGTTTTTT. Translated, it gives CASSPGRGWELFF.

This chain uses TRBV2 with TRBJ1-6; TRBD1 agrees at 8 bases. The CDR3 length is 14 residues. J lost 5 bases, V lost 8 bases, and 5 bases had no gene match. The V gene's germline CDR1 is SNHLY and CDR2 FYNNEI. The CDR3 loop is CASARDRNNSPLHF. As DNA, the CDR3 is TGTGCCAGCGCCCGGGACAGGAATAATTCACCCCTCCACTTT.

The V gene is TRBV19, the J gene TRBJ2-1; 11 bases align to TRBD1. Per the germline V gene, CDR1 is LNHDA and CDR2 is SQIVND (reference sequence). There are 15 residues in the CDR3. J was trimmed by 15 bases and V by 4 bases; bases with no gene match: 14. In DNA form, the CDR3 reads TGTGCCAGTAGTACCCCGGGACAGGGGGGCCTCCGGGGGTTCTTC. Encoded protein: CASSTPGQGGLRGFF.